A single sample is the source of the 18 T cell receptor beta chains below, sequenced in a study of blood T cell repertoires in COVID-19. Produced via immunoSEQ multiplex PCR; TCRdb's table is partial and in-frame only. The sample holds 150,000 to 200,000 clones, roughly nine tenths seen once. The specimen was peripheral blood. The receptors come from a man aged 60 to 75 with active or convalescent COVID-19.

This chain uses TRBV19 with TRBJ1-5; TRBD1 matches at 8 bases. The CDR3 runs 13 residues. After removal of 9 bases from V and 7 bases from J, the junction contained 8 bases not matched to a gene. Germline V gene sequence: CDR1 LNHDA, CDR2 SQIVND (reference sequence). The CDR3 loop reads CARWTGRQQPQHF. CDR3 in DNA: TGTGCCAGATGGACAGGGAGACAACAGCCCCAGCATTTT.

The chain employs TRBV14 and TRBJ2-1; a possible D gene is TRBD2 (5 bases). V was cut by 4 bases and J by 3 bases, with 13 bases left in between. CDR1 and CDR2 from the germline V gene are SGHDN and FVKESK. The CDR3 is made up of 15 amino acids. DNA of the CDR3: TGTGCCAGCAGCCGGCTGACCGGGATCTACAATGAGCAGTTCTTC. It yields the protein CASSRLTGIYNEQFF.

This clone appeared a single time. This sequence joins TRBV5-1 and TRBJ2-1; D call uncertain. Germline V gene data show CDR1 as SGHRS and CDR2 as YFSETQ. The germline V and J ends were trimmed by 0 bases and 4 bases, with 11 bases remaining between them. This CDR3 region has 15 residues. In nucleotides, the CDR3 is TGCGCCAGCAGCTTGGAGGAGAGCAAGTACAATGAGCAGTTCTTC. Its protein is CASSLEESKYNEQFF.

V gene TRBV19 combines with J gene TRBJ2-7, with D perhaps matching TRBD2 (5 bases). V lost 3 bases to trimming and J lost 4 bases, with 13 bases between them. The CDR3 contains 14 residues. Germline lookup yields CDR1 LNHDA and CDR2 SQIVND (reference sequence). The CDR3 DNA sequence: TGTGCCAGTAGTATTCAGGACTCCAGGTACGAGCAGTACTTC. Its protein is CASSIQDSRYEQYF.

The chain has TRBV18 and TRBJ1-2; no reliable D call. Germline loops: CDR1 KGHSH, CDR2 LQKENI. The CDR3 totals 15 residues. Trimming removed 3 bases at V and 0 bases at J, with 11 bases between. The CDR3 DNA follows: TGTGCCAGCTCACCGGTCGAGGGATCTAACTATGGCTACACCTTC. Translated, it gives CASSPVEGSNYGYTF.

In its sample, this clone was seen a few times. The CDR3: CASSVGQRGNQPQHF. The CDR3 coding sequence is TGTGCCAGCAGCGTAGGTCAGAGGGGGAATCAGCCCCAGCATTTT. The chain carries TRBV9 and TRBJ1-5; a weak D match, TRBD1 (6 bases). Trimming shortened V by 0 bases and J by 4 bases, and 11 bases separated the two germline ends. Germline CDR1 SGDLS, CDR2 YYNGEE. The CDR3 is 15 amino acids. The whole variable domain, filled in from reference TRBV9 and TRBJ1-5, reads DSGVTQTPKHLITATGQRVTLRCSPRSGDLSVYWYQQSLDQGLQFLIQYYNGEERAKGNILERFSAQQFPDLHSELNLSSLELGDSALYFCASSVGQRGNQPQHFGDGTRLSIL.

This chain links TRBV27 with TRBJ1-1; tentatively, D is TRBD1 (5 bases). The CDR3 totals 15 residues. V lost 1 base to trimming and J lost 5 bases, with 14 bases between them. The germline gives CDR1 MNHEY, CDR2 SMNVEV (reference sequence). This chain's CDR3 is CASSLWGERGTEAFF. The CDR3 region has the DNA TGTGCCAGCAGTTTATGGGGGGAACGGGGGACTGAAGCTTTCTTT.

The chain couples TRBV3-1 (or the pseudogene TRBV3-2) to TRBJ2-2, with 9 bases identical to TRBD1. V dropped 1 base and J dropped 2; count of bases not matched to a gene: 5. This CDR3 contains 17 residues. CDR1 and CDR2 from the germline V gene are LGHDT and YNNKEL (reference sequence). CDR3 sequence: CASSQVLGQGNTGELFF. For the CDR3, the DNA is TGTGCCAGCAGCCAAGTTCTGGGACAGGGAAACACCGGGGAGCTGTTTTTT.

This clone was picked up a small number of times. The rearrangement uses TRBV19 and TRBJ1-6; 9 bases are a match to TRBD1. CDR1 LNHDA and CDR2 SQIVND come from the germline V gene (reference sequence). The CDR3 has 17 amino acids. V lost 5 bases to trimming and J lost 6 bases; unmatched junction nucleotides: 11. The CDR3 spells CASSRYPGQGFNSPLHF. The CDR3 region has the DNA TGTGCCAGTAGTCGATACCCGGGACAGGGATTTAATTCACCCCTCCACTTT.

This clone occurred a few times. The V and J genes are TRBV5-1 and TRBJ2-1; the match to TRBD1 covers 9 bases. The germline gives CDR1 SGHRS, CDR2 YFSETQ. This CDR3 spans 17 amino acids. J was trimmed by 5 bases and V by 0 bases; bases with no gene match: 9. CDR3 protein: CASSLGYTGGVNNEQFF. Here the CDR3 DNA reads TGCGCCAGCAGCTTGGGGTACACAGGGGGCGTGAACAATGAGCAGTTCTTC.

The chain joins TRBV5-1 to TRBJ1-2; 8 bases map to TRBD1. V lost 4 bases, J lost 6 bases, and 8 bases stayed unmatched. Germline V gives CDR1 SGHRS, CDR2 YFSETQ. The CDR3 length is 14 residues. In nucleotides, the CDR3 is TGCGCCAGCAGCAACCCCGGGACAGGCCATGGCTACACCTTC. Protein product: CASSNPGTGHGYTF.

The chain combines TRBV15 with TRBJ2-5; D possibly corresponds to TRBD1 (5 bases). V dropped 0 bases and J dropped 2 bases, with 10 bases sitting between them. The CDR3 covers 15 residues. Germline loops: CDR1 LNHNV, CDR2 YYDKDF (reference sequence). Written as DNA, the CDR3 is TGTGCCACCAGCAGAGATAAACAGGCTCAAGAGACCCAGTACTTC. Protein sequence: CATSRDKQAQETQYF. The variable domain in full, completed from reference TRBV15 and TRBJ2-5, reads DAMVIQNPRYQVTQFGKPVTLSCSQTLNHNVMYWYQQKSSQAPKLLFHYYDKDFNNEADTPDNFQSRRPNTSFCFLDIRSPGLGDTAMYLCATSRDKQAQETQYFGPGTRLLVL.

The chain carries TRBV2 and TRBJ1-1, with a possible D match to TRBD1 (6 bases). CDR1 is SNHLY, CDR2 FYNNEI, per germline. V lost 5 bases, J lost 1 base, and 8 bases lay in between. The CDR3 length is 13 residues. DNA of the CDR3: TGTGCCAGCAGTTGGACAGCGAACACTGAAGCTTTCTTT. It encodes CASSWTANTEAFF.

CDR3 coding DNA: TGTGCCATCAGTCACGCAGGGAACACTGAAGCTTTCTTT. Amino acid sequence: CAISHAGNTEAFF. V usage is TRBV10-3 and J usage is TRBJ1-1; D unresolved. Trimming took off 5 bases at V and 1 base at J, with 8 bases between the two ends. CDR3 length: 13 amino acids. Germline loops: CDR1 ENHRY, CDR2 SYGVKD.

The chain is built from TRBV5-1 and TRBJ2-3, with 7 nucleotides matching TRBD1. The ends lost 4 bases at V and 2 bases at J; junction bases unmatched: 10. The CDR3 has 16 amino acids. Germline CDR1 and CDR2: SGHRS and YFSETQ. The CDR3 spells CASSRGQSIFTDTQYF. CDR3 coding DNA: TGCGCCAGCAGCCGGGGACAGTCTATATTCACAGATACGCAGTATTTT.

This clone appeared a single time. CDR3 DNA: TGTGCCAGCAGGGGACTAGCGGGAGGGCCAGATACGCAGTATTTT. Residues: CASRGLAGGPDTQYF. The chain employs TRBV6-5 and TRBJ2-3; TRBD2 agrees at 16 bases. The germline V gene encodes CDR1 MNHEY and CDR2 SVGAGI. The CDR3 spans 15 residues. J gave up 4 bases and V 6 bases, and 1 base lay outside the gene matches.

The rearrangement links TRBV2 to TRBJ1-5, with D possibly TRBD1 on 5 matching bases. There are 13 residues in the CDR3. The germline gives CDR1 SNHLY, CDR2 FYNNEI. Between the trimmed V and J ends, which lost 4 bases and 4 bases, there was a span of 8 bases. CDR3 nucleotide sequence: TGTGCCAGCAGTGTTGGGGGGAATCAGCCCCAGCATTTT. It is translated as CASSVGGNQPQHF. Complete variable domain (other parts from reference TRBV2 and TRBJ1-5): EPEVTQTPSHQVTQMGQEVILRCVPISNHLYFYWYRQILGQKVEFLVSFYNNEISEKSEIFDDQFSVERPDGSNFTLKIRSTKLEDSAMYFCASSVGGNQPQHFGDGTRLSIL.

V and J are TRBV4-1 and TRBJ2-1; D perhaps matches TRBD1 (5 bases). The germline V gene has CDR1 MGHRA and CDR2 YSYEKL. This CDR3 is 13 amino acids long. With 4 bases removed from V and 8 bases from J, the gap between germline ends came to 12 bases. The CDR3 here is CASSPQGTDEQFF. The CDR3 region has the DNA TGCGCCAGCAGCCCTCAGGGAACCGATGAGCAGTTCTTC.